This TCR beta chain was documented in a study of blood T cell repertoires in COVID-19. Study details: Samples came from the United States, Italy and Spain, spanning acute and convalescent COVID-19.

The table lists this clone with a count of one. This table comes from immunoSEQ multiplex PCR, and its TCRdb copy is limited to in-frame clones, with some not included. The sample records about 280,000 clones, 90% being singletons. CDR1 and CDR2 from the germline V gene are SGDLS and YYNGEE. Unmatched junction bases numbered 4, after V lost 1 base and J lost 6 bases. This CDR3 comprises 15 residues. The V and J genes are TRBV9 and TRBJ2-3; 11 bases are shared with TRBD1. The material sequenced was PBMCs or T cells enriched from blood (not recorded which). The sequence was obtained from a woman aged 18-29 years with acute COVID-19. The CDR3 nucleotides are TGTGCCAGCAGCGTATGGACAGGGGGCGCGGATACGCAGTATTTT. This gives the protein CASSVWTGGADTQYF.